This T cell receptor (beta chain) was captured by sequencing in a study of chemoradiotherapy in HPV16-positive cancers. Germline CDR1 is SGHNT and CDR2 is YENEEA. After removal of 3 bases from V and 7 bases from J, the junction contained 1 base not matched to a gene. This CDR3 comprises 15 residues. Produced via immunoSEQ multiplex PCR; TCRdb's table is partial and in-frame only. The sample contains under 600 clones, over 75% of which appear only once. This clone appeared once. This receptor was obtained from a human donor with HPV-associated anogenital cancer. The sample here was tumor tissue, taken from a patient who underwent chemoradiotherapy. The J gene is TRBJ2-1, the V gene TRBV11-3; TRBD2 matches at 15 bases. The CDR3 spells CASSLGLAGGNEQFF. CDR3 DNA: TGTGCCAGCAGCTTGGGACTAGCGGGAGGAAATGAGCAGTTCTTC.